The entry below describes one TCR beta chain. What it recognizes is unknown. The CDR3 contains 16 residues. Germline loops: CDR1 MNHEY, CDR2 SVGEGT. The trim removed 4 bases at V and 5 bases at J, leaving 10 bases unmatched. Profiling relied on immunoSEQ multiplex PCR, and the TCRdb table lists in-frame clones only, not all of them. In all, the sample yields about 140,000 clones. The sample is drawn from a study of T cell responses to AZD1222 COVID-19 vaccine. Notes on the study in general: The study sampled repertoires only after the peak T cell response. Close to half of all spike-specific TCRs reportedly target regions of the variants that are unmutated. Only a handful of people who got AZD1222 tested seropositive at baseline. With two AZD1222 doses given, Spike-specific TCR breadth and depth both rose.

V usage is TRBV6-2 or TRBV6-3 and J usage is TRBJ1-1; the match to TRBD1 covers 10 bases. The sequence derives from an adult in good health. What was sequenced was peripheral blood. In DNA, the CDR3 is TGTGCCAGCAGTTGGGGGACAGGGGCGGAGGATACTGAAGCTTTCTTT. Translated, it gives CASSWGTGAEDTEAFF.